The next 27 T cell receptor beta chains were all read from a single sample in a study of blood T cell repertoires in COVID-19 (dated by TCRdb to about 2020). The method was the immunoSEQ multiplex PCR assay. Entries here come from immuneACCESS through TCRdb and include only in-frame sequences with V and J called. Some clones fail to appear in such tables; in the studies checked, an unresolved V gene covers under half of the shortfall, and the cause of the remainder is unknown. The sample includes 200,000 to 250,000 clones, with 70% to 90% observed a single time. Approximately 10% of the sample lies in the top ten. Source material: PBMCs or T cells enriched from blood (not recorded which). Receptors were obtained from a man aged 25-40 years who had recovered from COVID-19.

This chain joins TRBV29-1 and TRBJ2-7; 9 bases are a match to TRBD1. Losses at the gene ends were 6 bases for V and 5 bases for J; bases not matched to a gene: 8. This CDR3 is built from 13 residues. Per the germline V gene, CDR1 is SQVTM and CDR2 is ANQGSEA. The CDR3 nucleotides are TGCAGCGTGACCGGGACAGGGATCAACGAGCAGTACTTC. Protein: CSVTGTGINEQYF.

The chain links TRBV30 to TRBJ1-6, with TRBD1 identical over 10 bases. This CDR3 has 16 residues. V trimming: 4 bases; J trimming: 8 bases; junction bases outside the gene matches: 11. The germline V gene encodes CDR1 GTSNPN and CDR2 SVGIG (reference sequence). Here the CDR3 DNA reads TGTGCCTGGACCACCCGATGGGGGACAGGGGATTCACCCCTCCACTTT. Its translation is CAWTTRWGTGDSPLHF.

The V and J genes are TRBV19 and TRBJ1-2; TRBD1 is a possible D gene (6 bases). V was cut by 9 bases and J by 5 bases, with 7 bases left in between. The CDR3 consists of 10 residues. CDR1 and CDR2 (germline): LNHDA, SQIVND (reference sequence). CDR3 sequence: CARTGYGYTF. The CDR3 nucleotides are TGTGCCAGGACAGGTTATGGCTACACCTTC.

The rearrangement uses TRBV5-1 and TRBJ1-1, with D perhaps matching TRBD1 (5 bases). Germline V CDR1 and CDR2: SGHRS, YFSETQ. CDR3 size: 15 residues. Deletions cut 4 bases from V and 5 bases from J, with 18 bases between. The CDR3 nucleotides read TGCGCCAGCAGCCCTCTCGGGGCGGGGGGGACTGAAGCTTTCTTT. This encodes CASSPLGAGGTEAFF.

V is TRBV3-1 (or the pseudogene TRBV3-2) and J is TRBJ1-2, with D maybe TRBD1 (6 bases). Trimming took 3 bases from V and 4 from J, leaving 15 bases between them. The CDR3 contains 15 residues. The germline gives CDR1 LGHDT, CDR2 YNNKEL (reference sequence). DNA for the CDR3: TGTGCCAGCAGCCATCGGCGGGGGGCGAGCTATGGCTACACCTTC. This encodes CASSHRRGASYGYTF.

J is TRBJ1-2 and V is TRBV4-1, with D unclear. The V end was cut by 4 bases, the J end by 2 bases, with 14 bases between. CDR3 size: 15 residues. Looked up from germline, CDR1 is MGHRA and CDR2 is YSYEKL. DNA of the CDR3: TGCGCCAGCAGCCTTCAGCCTTCGGGGAACTATGGCTACACCTTC. As protein: CASSLQPSGNYGYTF.

CDR3 amino acids: CASSSTGAGELFF. The CDR3 DNA sequence: TGTGCCAGCAGCTCCACAGGGGCCGGGGAGCTGTTTTTT. V usage is TRBV25-1 and J usage is TRBJ2-2; 7 positions match TRBD1. CDR3 length: 13 residues. Germline lookup yields CDR1 MGHDK and CDR2 SYGVNS. The J segment lost 6 bases and the V segment lost 6 bases, leaving 4 bases of the junction unmatched.

V gene TRBV30 combines with J gene TRBJ1-2; 8 bases agree with TRBD1. Germline assignment: CDR1 GTSNPN and CDR2 SVGIG (reference sequence). The CDR3 is made up of 13 amino acids. V shed 5 bases, J shed 5 bases, and the junction held 7 bases outside the gene matches. The CDR3: CAWDRGVQYGYTF. Here the CDR3 DNA reads TGTGCCTGGGACAGGGGCGTCCAATATGGCTACACCTTC.

Of note for this clone: Germline and junction disagree at one end, which may indicate a read error. The chain uses TRBV6-1 and TRBJ2-2; 8 bases are a match to TRBD2. The length of the CDR3 is 16 residues. Germline-derived CDR1 and CDR2 are MNHNS and SASEGT. CDR3 sequence (DNA): TGTGCCAGCAGAGAAGATCGGGGGGGTTTTCCCGGGGAGCTGTTTTTT. Translating gives CASREDRGGFPGELFF.

The J gene is TRBJ1-5, the V gene TRBV7-6; TRBD1 is a possible D gene (6 bases). Between the trimmed V and J ends, which lost 5 bases and 5 bases, there was a span of 19 bases. The CDR3 runs to 16 residues. Per the germline V gene, CDR1 is SGHVS and CDR2 is FNYEAQ. This CDR3 is CASSPNPPGAYQPQHF. The DNA for the CDR3 is TGTGCCAGCAGCCCAAACCCTCCAGGGGCCTATCAGCCCCAGCATTTT.

The chain is built from TRBV7-9 and TRBJ1-1, with D possibly TRBD1 on 6 matching bases. V gave up 7 bases and J gave up 5 bases, with 11 bases separating them. The CDR3 extends over 12 amino acids. Germline V gene data show CDR1 as SEHNR and CDR2 as FQNEAQ (reference sequence). The CDR3 spells CASTKQGTEAFF. The CDR3, as DNA: TGTGCCAGCACCAAACAGGGTACTGAAGCTTTCTTT.

The V gene is TRBV7-9, the J gene TRBJ1-1; 7 bases are shared with TRBD1. Losses at the gene ends were 4 bases for V and 3 bases for J; bases not matched to a gene: 5. CDR3 length: 14 amino acids. CDR1 is SEHNR and CDR2 is FQNEAQ in the germline V gene (reference sequence). The CDR3, as DNA: TGTGCCAGCAGCTCAACACAGGGGTACACTGAAGCTTTCTTT. Its protein is CASSSTQGYTEAFF.

The CDR3 DNA sequence: TGTGCCAGCAGCGTAGATACAGGGGCGGGATATGGCTACACCTTC. It translates to CASSVDTGAGYGYTF. V and J are TRBV9 and TRBJ1-2; 7 positions match TRBD1. Per the germline V gene, CDR1 is SGDLS and CDR2 is YYNGEE. The CDR3 contains 15 residues. V shed 0 bases and J 5 bases; nucleotides not matched to a gene: 7.

This chain joins TRBV7-9 and TRBJ2-1, with 7 nucleotides matching TRBD1. Germline V gene sequence: CDR1 SEHNR, CDR2 FQNEAQ (reference sequence). With 1 base clipped from V and 6 bases from J, the junction kept 3 bases outside the gene matches. There are 14 residues in the CDR3. The CDR3 reads CASSLDRGGNEQFF. As DNA, the CDR3 is TGTGCCAGCAGCTTAGACAGGGGTGGCAATGAGCAGTTCTTC.

The rearrangement uses TRBV28 and TRBJ2-1; 7 bases map to TRBD2. The CDR3 totals 12 residues. The germline V gene has CDR1 MDHEN and CDR2 SYDVKM. V lost 7 bases to trimming and J lost 7 bases; unmatched junction nucleotides: 4. The CDR3 DNA sequence: TGTGCCAGCATAAGGCGGGGGAATGAGCAGTTCTTC. Its translation: CASIRRGNEQFF.

The genes are TRBV27 and TRBJ2-1, with D perhaps matching TRBD1 (5 bases). Germline V CDR1 and CDR2: MNHEY, SMNVEV (reference sequence). V was shortened by 0 bases and J by 9 bases, with 6 bases between the two germline ends. The CDR3 length is 12 residues. CDR3 protein: CASSLSRGEQFF. The CDR3 nucleotides read TGTGCCAGCAGTTTATCTAGGGGTGAGCAGTTCTTC.

In nucleotides, the CDR3 is TGTGCCAGCAGTTTCAGCGGTCGCGGCTACACCTTC. Amino acid sequence: CASSFSGRGYTF. V gene TRBV27 combines with J gene TRBJ1-2; D gene unclear. V was pared by 3 bases and J by 8 bases, with 10 bases between. The CDR3 consists of 12 residues. From germline, CDR1 is MNHEY and CDR2 SMNVEV (reference sequence).

The J gene is TRBJ2-7, the V gene TRBV10-2; TRBD2 matches at 8 bases. Germline V gene data show CDR1 as WSHSY and CDR2 as SAAADI. The CDR3 consists of 18 residues. V lost 0 bases, J lost 4 bases, and 14 bases stayed unmatched. As DNA, the CDR3 is TGCGCCAGCAGTGAGTCTGGGTTTTTCGGAACTAGCGGTTACGAGCAGTACTTC. It codes for CASSESGFFGTSGYEQYF.

The chain uses TRBV2 and TRBJ1-6; D is uncertain. V dropped 4 bases and J dropped 0 bases, with 7 bases sitting between them. This CDR3 spans 15 amino acids. CDR1 and CDR2 (germline): SNHLY, FYNNEI. CDR3 protein: CASSAGSSYNSPLHF. CDR3 bases: TGTGCCAGCAGTGCCGGTAGCTCCTATAATTCACCCCTCCACTTT. Full variable domain (rest looked up from reference TRBV2 and TRBJ1-6): EPEVTQTPSHQVTQMGQEVILRCVPISNHLYFYWYRQILGQKVEFLVSFYNNEISEKSEIFDDQFSVERPDGSNFTLKIRSTKLEDSAMYFCASSAGSSYNSPLHFGNGTRLTVT.

The V and J genes are TRBV2 and TRBJ1-5, with D unclear. Between the trimmed V and J ends, which lost 4 bases and 7 bases, there was a span of 17 bases. Germline CDR1 is SNHLY and CDR2 is FYNNEI. There are 15 residues in the CDR3. CDR3 residues: CASSVGLSGGQPQHF. The CDR3 DNA follows: TGTGCCAGCAGTGTGGGGTTATCGGGAGGGCAGCCCCAGCATTTT.

The chain is built from TRBV5-1 and TRBJ1-6; TRBD1 aligns across 7 bases. In germline, CDR1 is SGHRS, CDR2 YFSETQ. The length of the CDR3 is 15 residues. Trimming cost V 0 bases and J 6 bases; bases outside gene matches: 3. The CDR3 DNA sequence: TGCGCCAGCAGCTTGGGACAGGGCCGTAATTCACCCCTCCACTTT. It yields the protein CASSLGQGRNSPLHF.

This clone has only a few counts. The V call is TRBV6-2 or TRBV6-3, the J call TRBJ2-7; 8 nucleotides agree with TRBD1. The CDR3 contains 14 residues. J was trimmed by 4 bases and V by 10 bases; bases with no gene match: 12. Per the germline V gene, CDR1 is MNHEY and CDR2 is SVGEGT. CDR3 in DNA: TGTGCCACCATCCCCGGCAGGGGGCTATACGAGCAGTACTTC. As protein: CATIPGRGLYEQYF.

The V and J genes are TRBV15 and TRBJ1-5; the D gene is possibly TRBD1 (5 bases). The germline V and J ends were trimmed by 0 bases and 4 bases, with 16 bases remaining between them. The CDR3 contains 17 residues. Germline-derived CDR1 and CDR2 are LNHNV and YYDKDF (reference sequence). The CDR3 DNA reads TGTGCCACCAGCAGAGAGGGGCTCAGCCCCCTAAATCAGCCCCAGCATTTT. Its translation: CATSREGLSPLNQPQHF. The full variable domain, in which reference TRBV15 and TRBJ1-5 provide the parts outside the CDR3, is DAMVIQNPRYQVTQFGKPVTLSCSQTLNHNVMYWYQQKSSQAPKLLFHYYDKDFNNEADTPDNFQSRRPNTSFCFLDIRSPGLGDTAMYLCATSREGLSPLNQPQHFGDGTRLSIL.

The V and J genes are TRBV7-9 and TRBJ1-6; tentatively, D is TRBD1 (5 bases). CDR3 length: 14 residues. The V end lost 7 bases, the J end lost 7 bases, and 14 bases lay between the germline ends. Germline values: CDR1 SEHNR, CDR2 FQNEAQ (reference sequence). The CDR3 protein is CASTWDSDNSPLHF. In nucleotides, the CDR3 is TGTGCCAGCACCTGGGACTCCGACAATTCACCCCTCCACTTT.

The chain has TRBV7-9 and TRBJ1-2, with D perhaps TRBD1 (5 bases). V was clipped by 5 bases and J by 4 bases, with 11 bases between them. This CDR3 contains 13 residues. CDR1 is SEHNR, CDR2 FQNEAQ, per germline (reference sequence). The CDR3 protein is CASSTPTGYGYTF. CDR3 bases: TGTGCCAGCAGCACCCCTACAGGCTATGGCTACACCTTC.

This clone was seen once. The V and J genes are TRBV11-3 and TRBJ2-2; 7 bases align to TRBD1. The CDR3 contains 17 residues. CDR1 SGHNT and CDR2 YENEEA come from the germline V gene. The V and J ends lost 1 base and 2 bases, in that order; junction bases with no gene match: 7. CDR3 DNA sequence: TGTGCCAGCAGCTTAGGTGTGGGGACAGAAAACACCGGGGAGCTGTTTTTT. Protein: CASSLGVGTENTGELFF.

The V gene is TRBV7-9, the J gene TRBJ2-6; D possibly corresponds to TRBD1 (6 bases). This CDR3 spans 19 amino acids. V dropped 4 bases and J dropped 0 bases, with 19 bases sitting between them. The germline CDR1 and CDR2 sequences are SEHNR and FQNEAQ (reference sequence). DNA for the CDR3: TGTGCCAGCAGCTCAGGCTTCAGGGGCGCAACCTCTGGGGCCAACGTCCTGACTTTC. Translated, it gives CASSSGFRGATSGANVLTF.